This section outlines one T cell receptor beta chain sequence together with its context. Per the authors' pipeline: By means of reference gene primer amplification, nucleated cell counts were estimated. Some clones are missing from TCRdb's copy, which holds only in-frame ones; the method was immunoSEQ multiplex PCR. That table supplies the V and J calls and clone size; D and trimming were determined from the DNA. Among fewer than 50,000 clones listed, 70% to 85% were seen once. The sample originates from a study of blood T cell repertoires in COVID-19. The overall study: There were acute and convalescent COVID-19 samples, and they came from the United States, Italy and Spain. Nucleic acid was either cDNA or gDNA, and it came from T cells, B-cell-depleted T cells, or PBMCs.

CDR1 is GTSNPN, CDR2 SVGIG, per germline (reference sequence). The CDR3 is 20 residues long. V trimming: 0 bases; J trimming: 4 bases; junction bases outside the gene matches: 22. Sequencing was carried out using peripheral blood. The clonotype was recovered from a human donor in a cohort sampled during active COVID-19. V and J are TRBV30 and TRBJ1-2; TRBD1 aligns across 8 bases. DNA for the CDR3: TGTGCCTGGAGTGTAAGGGGCCCCGGGACACTCCCCAGGGGGCTCTATGGCTACACCTTC. Its translation: CAWSVRGPGTLPRGLYGYTF.